Detailed here is one T cell receptor (beta chain). Its antigen is currently unknown. With the Oncomine TCR Beta short-read assay, DNA from cultured CD4+ T cells was sequenced. It was cultured CD4+ T cells from which genomic DNA was extracted. TCRdb analysed the PCR reads with MiXCR anew, one entry per CDR3 protein. The top ten clones hold 25% to 35% of a sample with 9,500 to 12,000 distinct CDR3 sequences, around 61% of them seen once. The data derive from a study of vaccination and CD4 T cells after COVID-19. Study background: The stimulus for the cells was overlapping spike peptides derived from SARS-CoV-2, HCoV-NL63, HCoV-OC43 and HCoV-229E.

V was pared by 0 bases and J by 1 base, with 6 bases between. CDR3 length equals 14 residues. CDR1 is LGHNA, CDR2 YNFKEQ, per germline. Regarding treatment: approximately 10-day PBMC culture with coronavirus spike peptide pools or control peptides (ViraFEST assay). With approximately 10 ug/ml peptide pools and roughly 10 IU/ml IL-2, PBMCs were cultured at approximately 2 million per well. When roughly 9 days of culture had elapsed, CD4+ T cells were isolated by negative selection. The sequence derives from a human donor who had recovered from COVID-19. The gene calls are TRBV4-2 and TRBJ1-2, with D possibly TRBD1 on 5 matching bases. Sequencing was done on a sample of CD4+ T cells from blood, cultured in vitro. CDR3 DNA sequence: TGTGCCAGCAGCCAAGAGACAGTTAACTATGGCTACACCTTC. It yields the protein CASSQETVNYGYTF.